This T cell receptor beta chain was sequenced in a study of cytomegalovirus exposure and HLA in healthy donors. Study outcomes and limitations: Prediction of most subjects' HLA-A and HLA-B alleles by TCR beta sequences was reportedly accurate. In vitro checks showed that a few CMV-associated chains really do target CMV antigens. Upon later analysis, HLA-associated TCR beta chains proved more clonally expanded than other, equally common chains.

The PCR ran on 60 Vbeta and 13 Jbeta primers. Under the authors' procedure: In a later analysis, some 11 million of approximately 80 million unique beta chains occurred in at least two donors. Sequencing used immunoSEQ multiplex PCR; TCRdb keeps in-frame clones, though not all of them. The V and J calls and clone size were taken over from that table, and D and trimming were inferred from the DNA. Of roughly 100,000 clones listed, roughly 82% were seen once; the top ten hold about 1.6%. With respect to this clone: Its target is not known.

The source of this sequence is a man aged 45-65 years in good health and CMV-seronegative. Sequencing input: PBMCs.

CDR3 nucleotides: TGTGCCAGTAGTTCCCGCGGGCTGGATGGCTACACCTTC. Translating gives CASSSRGLDGYTF. This chain uses TRBV19 with TRBJ1-2; D is unclear. This CDR3 comprises 13 residues. V was cut by 5 bases and J by 6 bases, with 13 bases left in between. Germline V gene lookup returns CDR1 LNHDA and CDR2 SQIVND (reference sequence).